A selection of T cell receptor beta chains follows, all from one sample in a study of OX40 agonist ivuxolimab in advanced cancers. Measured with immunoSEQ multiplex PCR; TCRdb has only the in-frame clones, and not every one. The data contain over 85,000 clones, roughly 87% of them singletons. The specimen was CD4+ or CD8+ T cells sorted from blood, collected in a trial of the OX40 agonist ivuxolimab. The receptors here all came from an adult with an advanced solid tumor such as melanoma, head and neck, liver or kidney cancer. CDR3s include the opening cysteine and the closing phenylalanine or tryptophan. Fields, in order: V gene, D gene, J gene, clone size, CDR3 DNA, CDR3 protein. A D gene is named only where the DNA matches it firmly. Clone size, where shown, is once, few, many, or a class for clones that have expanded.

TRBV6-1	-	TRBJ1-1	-	TGTGCCAGCAGGAGACAGTCAAACACTGAAGCTTTCTTT	CASRRQSNTEAFF
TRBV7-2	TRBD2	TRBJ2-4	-	TGTGCCAGCAGCTTAGCGGCGGGAGACGAAAACATTCAGTACTTC	CASSLAAGDENIQYF
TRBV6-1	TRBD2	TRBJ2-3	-	TGTGCCAGCAGTCCTACTGCTAGCGGGGGATCCTATTTT	CASSPTASGGSYF
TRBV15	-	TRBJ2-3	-	TGTGCCACCAGCGCCAACAGGGATGATACGCAGTATTTT	CATSANRDDTQYF
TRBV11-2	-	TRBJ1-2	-	TGTGCCAGCAGCTTAGACTTCACAGGGTTGGATGGCTACACCTTC	CASSLDFTGLDGYTF
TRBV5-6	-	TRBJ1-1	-	TGTGCCAGCAGCACTTCAGGGGTTGAAGCTTTCTTT	CASSTSGVEAFF
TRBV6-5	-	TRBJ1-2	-	TGTGCCAGCCGGGACGGATCCTATGGCTACACCTTC	CASRDGSYGYTF
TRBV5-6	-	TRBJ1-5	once	TGTGCCAGCAGTCGGGACGGCCAAGGGCCCCAGCATTTT	CASSRDGQGPQHF
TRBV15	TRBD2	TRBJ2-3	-	TGTGCCACCAGCAGAGATAAAAAGAGCGGGGGGGGCACAGATACGCAGTATTTT	CATSRDKKSGGGTDTQYF
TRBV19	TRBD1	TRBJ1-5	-	TGTGCCAGTAATACGGGACAGAGCAATCAGCCCCAGCATTTT	CASNTGQSNQPQHF
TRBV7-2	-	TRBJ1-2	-	TGTGCCAGCAGCTTACAGGCTAACAGGAACTATGGCTACACCTTC	CASSLQANRNYGYTF
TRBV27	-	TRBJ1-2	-	TGTGCCAGCAGTCAGGGAGGTCACTATGGCTACACCTTC	CASSQGGHYGYTF
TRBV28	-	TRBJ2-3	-	TGTGCCAGCAGTTTAACTGACCCGCAGTATTTT	CASSLTDPQYF
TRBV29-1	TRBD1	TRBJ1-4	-	TGCAGCGCTTCGCGGAGACAGGGATTGAGTGAAAAACTGTTTTTT	CSASRRQGLSEKLFF
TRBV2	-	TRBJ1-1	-	TGTGCCAGCAGCGAATATGGGCCAGTTAACACTGAAGCTTTCTTT	CASSEYGPVNTEAFF
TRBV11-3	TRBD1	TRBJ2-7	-	TGTGCCAGCAGCTTCGGGACAGGAGATTCCTACGAGCAGTACTTC	CASSFGTGDSYEQYF
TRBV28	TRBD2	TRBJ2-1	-	TGTGCCAGCAGTGGGACTAGCGGGAGAGATTACAATGAGCAGTTCTTC	CASSGTSGRDYNEQFF
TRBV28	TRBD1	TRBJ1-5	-	TGTGCCAGCAGCTTACAGGGGGTTGGTCAGCCCCAGCATTTT	CASSLQGVGQPQHF
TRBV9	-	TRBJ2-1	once	TGTGCCAGCAGCGACCCTCGAGGCAATGAGCAGTTCTTC	CASSDPRGNEQFF
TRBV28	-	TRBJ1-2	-	TGTGCCAGCAGTTTAGGGGCCAGCGGCTACACCTTC	CASSLGASGYTF
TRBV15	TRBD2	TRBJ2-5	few	TGTGCCACCAGCAGAGTCCTGACTAGCGGGGGTGGAGAGACCCAGTACTTC	CATSRVLTSGGGETQYF
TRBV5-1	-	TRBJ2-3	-	TGCGCCAGCAGTTTGGACATGACAGATACGCAGTATTTT	CASSLDMTDTQYF
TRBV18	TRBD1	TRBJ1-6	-	TGTGCCAGCTCACCGAATCCGGGACAGGGGGCAGGATCACCCCTCCACTTT	CASSPNPGQGAGSPLHF
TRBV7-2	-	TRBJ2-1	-	TGTGCCAGCAGCCCTACAAGACTGGAGCAGTTCTTC	CASSPTRLEQFF
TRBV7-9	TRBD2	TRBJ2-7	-	TGTGCCAGTAAGGCAAGCGGGAGCTCCTACGAGCAGTACTTC	CASKASGSSYEQYF
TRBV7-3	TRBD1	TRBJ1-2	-	TGTGCCAGCAGCCCCGGACAGGGGGCCTTGTATGGCTACACCTTC	CASSPGQGALYGYTF
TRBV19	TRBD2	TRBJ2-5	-	TGTGCCAGTAAGCGGGATTTGGGAGAGACCCAGTACTTC	CASKRDLGETQYF
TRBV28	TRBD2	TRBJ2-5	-	TGTGCCAGCACCTCCCCGGGGGGGACCCAGTACTTC	CASTSPGGTQYF
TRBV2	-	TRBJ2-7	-	TGTGCCGGACAGTTGGCCGACGAGCAGTACTTC	CAGQLADEQYF
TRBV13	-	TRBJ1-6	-	TGTGCCAGCAGCTTAGATTCGGCGCCTCCCCTCCACTTT	CASSLDSAPPLHF
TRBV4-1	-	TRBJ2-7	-	TGCGCCAGCAGACTTATATGGACAGCAGACGGGTCCTACGAGCAGTACTTC	CASRLIWTADGSYEQYF